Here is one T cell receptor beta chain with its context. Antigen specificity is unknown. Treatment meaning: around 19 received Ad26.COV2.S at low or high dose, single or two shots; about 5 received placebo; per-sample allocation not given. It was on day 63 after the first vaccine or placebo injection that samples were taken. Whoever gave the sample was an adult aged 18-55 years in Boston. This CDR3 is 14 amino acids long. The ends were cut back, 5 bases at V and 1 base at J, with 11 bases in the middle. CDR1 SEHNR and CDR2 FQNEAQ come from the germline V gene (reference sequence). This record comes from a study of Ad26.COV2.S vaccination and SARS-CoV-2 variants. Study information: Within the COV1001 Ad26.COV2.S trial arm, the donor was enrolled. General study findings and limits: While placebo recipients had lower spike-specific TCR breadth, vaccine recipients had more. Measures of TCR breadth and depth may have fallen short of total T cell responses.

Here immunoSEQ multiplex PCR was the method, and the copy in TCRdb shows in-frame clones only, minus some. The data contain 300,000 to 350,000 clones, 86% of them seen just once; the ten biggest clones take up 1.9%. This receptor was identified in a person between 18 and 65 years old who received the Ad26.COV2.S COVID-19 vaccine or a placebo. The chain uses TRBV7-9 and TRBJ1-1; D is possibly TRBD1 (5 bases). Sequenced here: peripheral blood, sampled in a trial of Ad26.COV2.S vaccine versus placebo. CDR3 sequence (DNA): TGTGCCAGCAGCCGCTTCAGGGCGAACACTGAAGCTTTCTTT. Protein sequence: CASSRFRANTEAFF.